This T cell receptor (beta chain) comes out of a study of a mutant IDH1 vaccine in newly diagnosed glioma (dated by TCRdb to 2020 to 2023). Context from the whole study: Of the 32 patients who were treated, about 62% were male and around 40% were female, and the mean age was roughly 40 years. Longitudinal TCRB deep sequencing was performed for some 25 treated patients wherever samples were available for exploratory analyses. Six visits were used for peripheral blood collection: V03 (baseline), V05, V07, V10, V12 and V13. Prior to enrollment, patients had been given standard therapy consisting of radiotherapy alone, temozolomide alone, or radiochemotherapy with temozolomide, with the combination given to most patients.

The count of this clone is one. Its antigen specificity is not known. Base quality data are lacking; no much larger clone is found one base away. The time point label for this specimen denotes: baseline, week 1 (first vaccination visit). Sample treatment or condition, as interpreted from the label and publication: pre-vaccination baseline after standard-of-care therapy. The donors had newly diagnosed IDH1-mutant astrocytomas of WHO grade 3 or 4 that showed loss of nuclear ATRX. The samples were drawn from NOA16, a multicentre, single-arm, open-label phase I trial in Germany that tested a mutant IDH1 peptide vaccine in humans for the first time. Visit V03 blood draws served as the baseline sample for immunogenicity testing. Genomic DNA for TCRB sequencing was extracted from EDTA blood using the DNeasy Blood and Tissue Kit. General conclusions and limits of the study: PBMC samples for TCRB deep sequencing were selected based on availability. The authors noted that analyses of patient blood samples could not be reproduced because of sample limitations. Changes in the top peripheral T cell clonotypes picked up by TCRB sequencing did not appear to be linked to pseudoprogression. Immune responses induced by the vaccine were seen in roughly 95% of patients across multiple MHC alleles.

CDR1 is given as SQVTM and CDR2 as ANQGSEA, both from the germline V gene. The CDR3 starts with the cysteine, ends with the phenylalanine, and has 12 residues. This entry keeps only the CDR3 DNA: 36 bases, framed from base 1. The junction carries 15 bases between V and J, which are trimmed by 7 bases and 8 bases respectively. Receptor libraries were prepared by the immunoSEQ multiplex PCR assay. Rearranged TCR beta chain sequences were amplified using the hsTCRB Kit according to the manufacturer's protocol. Sequencing of TCRB libraries was carried out on an Illumina MiSeq. In the original analysis: The kit vendor's proprietary platform handled demultiplexing, trimming and gene mapping. The clones in this table, taken by TCRdb from immuneACCESS, are in-frame only. Not every clone is retained; where verified, under half of the shortfall comes from an unresolved V gene, and the cause of the rest is unknown. D and trimming were read from the DNA, whereas the V and J calls and clone size are those reported in that table. In this sample the table shows about 100,000 clones, about four fifths of which occur a single time. Jointly, the top ten make up 6% to 8% of the sample.

The specimen was PBMCs, collected from a glioma patient treated with radiotherapy, temozolomide or both. Recombination connected TRBV29-1 to TRBJ1-5; TRBD1 is possibly the D segment (5 matching bases). This receptor was identified in a man aged 35-49 years with glioma. The CDR3 protein is CSAGTGGEPQHF. The nucleotide sequence reads as follows: TGCAGCGCTGGGACGGGGGGTGAGCCCCAGCATTTT.